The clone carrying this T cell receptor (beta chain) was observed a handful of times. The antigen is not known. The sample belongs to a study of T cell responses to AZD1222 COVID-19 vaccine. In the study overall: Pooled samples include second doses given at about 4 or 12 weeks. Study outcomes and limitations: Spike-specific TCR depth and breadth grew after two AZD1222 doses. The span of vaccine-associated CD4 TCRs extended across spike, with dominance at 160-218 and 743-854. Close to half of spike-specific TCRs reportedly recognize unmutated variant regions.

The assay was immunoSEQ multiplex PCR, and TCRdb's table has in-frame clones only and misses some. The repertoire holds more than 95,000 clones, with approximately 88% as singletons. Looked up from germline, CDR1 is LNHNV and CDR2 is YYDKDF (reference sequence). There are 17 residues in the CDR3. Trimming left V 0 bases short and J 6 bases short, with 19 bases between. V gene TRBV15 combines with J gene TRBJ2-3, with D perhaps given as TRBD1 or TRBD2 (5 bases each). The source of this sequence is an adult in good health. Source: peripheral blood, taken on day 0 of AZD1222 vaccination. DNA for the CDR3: TGTGCCACCAGCAGAGAGGGAATTCCCAGGGACCTGGATACGCAGTATTTT. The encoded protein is CATSREGIPRDLDTQYF. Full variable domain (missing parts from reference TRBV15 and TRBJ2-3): DAMVIQNPRYQVTQFGKPVTLSCSQTLNHNVMYWYQQKSSQAPKLLFHYYDKDFNNEADTPDNFQSRRPNTSFCFLDIRSPGLGDTAMYLCATSREGIPRDLDTQYFGPGTRLTVL.